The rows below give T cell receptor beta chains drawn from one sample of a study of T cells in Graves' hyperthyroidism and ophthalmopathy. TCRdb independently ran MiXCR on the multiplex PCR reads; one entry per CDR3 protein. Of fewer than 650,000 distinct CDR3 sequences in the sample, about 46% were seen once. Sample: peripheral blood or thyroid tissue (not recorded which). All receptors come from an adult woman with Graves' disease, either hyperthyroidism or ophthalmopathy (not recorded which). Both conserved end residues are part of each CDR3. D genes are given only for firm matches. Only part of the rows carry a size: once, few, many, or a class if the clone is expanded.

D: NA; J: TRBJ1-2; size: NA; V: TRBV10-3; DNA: TGTGCCATCAGTGGGGGTGAGGGTTGGTATGGCTACACCTTC; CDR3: CAISGGEGWYGYTF
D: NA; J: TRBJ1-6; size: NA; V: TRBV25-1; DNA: TGTGCCAGCTCCACAGTTAATTCACCCCTCCACTTT; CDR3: CASSTVNSPLHF
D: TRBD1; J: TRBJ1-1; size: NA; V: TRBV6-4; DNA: TGTGCCAGCAGTACAGGGGAAAGCCGCACTGAAGCTTTCTTT; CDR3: CASSTGESRTEAFF
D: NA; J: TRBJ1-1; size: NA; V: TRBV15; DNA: TGTGCCACCACGTCGGGGGCGAGCACTGAAGCTTTCTTT; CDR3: CATTSGASTEAFF
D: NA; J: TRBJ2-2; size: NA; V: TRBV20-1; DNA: TGCAGTGCTAGCTTTGGGATCCGGAACACCGGGGAGCTGTTTTTT; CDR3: CSASFGIRNTGELFF
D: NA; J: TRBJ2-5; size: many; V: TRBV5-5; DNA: TGTGCCAGCAGCTTAAGGGACTGGTTGCGGGAGACCCAGTACTTC; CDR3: CASSLRDWLRETQYF
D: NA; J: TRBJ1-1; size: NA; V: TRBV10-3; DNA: TGTGCCATCAGTGCCGGCAGAGTAAACACTGAAGCTTTCTTT; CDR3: CAISAGRVNTEAFF
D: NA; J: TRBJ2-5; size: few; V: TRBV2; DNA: TGTGCCAGCAGGAACGCGGAGACCCAGTACTTC; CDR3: CASRNAETQYF
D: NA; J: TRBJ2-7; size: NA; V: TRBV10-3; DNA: NA; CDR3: CAICSARMVDYEQYF
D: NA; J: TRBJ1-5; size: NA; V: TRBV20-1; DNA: TGCAGTGCTAGAGATGGGGGGGCCAATCAGCCCCAGCATTTT; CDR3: CSARDGGANQPQHF
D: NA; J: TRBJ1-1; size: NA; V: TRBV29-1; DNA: TGCAGCGCGATTAGGGGGACTGAAGCTTTCTTT; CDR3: CSAIRGTEAFF